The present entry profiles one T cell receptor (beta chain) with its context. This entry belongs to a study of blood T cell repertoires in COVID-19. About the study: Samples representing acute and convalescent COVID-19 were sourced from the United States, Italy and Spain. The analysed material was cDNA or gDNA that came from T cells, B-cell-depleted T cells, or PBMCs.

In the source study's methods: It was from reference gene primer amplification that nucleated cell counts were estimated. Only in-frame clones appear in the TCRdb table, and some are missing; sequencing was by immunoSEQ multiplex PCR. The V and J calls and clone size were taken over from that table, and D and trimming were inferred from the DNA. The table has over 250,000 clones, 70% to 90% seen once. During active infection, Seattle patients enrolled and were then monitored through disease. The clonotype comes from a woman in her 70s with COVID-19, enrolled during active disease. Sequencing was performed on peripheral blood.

This CDR3 reads CASSPLAGITEAFF. In DNA, the CDR3 is TGTGCCAGCTCACCACTGGCAGGAATCACTGAAGCTTTCTTT. The chain is built from TRBV18 and TRBJ1-1; D is uncertain. The V gene lost 1 base and the J gene lost 4 bases, with 10 bases spanning the gap. This CDR3 is 14 amino acids long. CDR1 KGHSH and CDR2 LQKENI come from the germline V gene.